The rows below give T cell receptor beta chains drawn from one sample of a study of CD8 T cells in ankylosing spondylitis. TCRdb processed the 5' RACE reads anew with MiXCR; each CDR3 protein has one entry. Of 300,000 to 400,000 distinct CDR3 sequences listed, 11% are singletons. The sample comprised blood, either unsorted or a sorted T cell fraction (not recorded which). The source is a female donor with ankylosing spondylitis or in good health (not recorded which). Both conserved end residues are part of each CDR3. Fields, in order: V gene, J gene, D gene, clone size, CDR3 DNA, CDR3 protein. D genes are given only for firm matches. A row's size may be missing; if present it is once, few, many or a size class.

V gene: TRBV4-3; J gene: TRBJ2-3; D gene: -; clone size: few; CDR3 DNA: TGCGCCAGCAGCCTAACGGACCGGACCGGAGATACGCAGTATTTT; CDR3 protein: CASSLTDRTGDTQYF
V gene: TRBV10-3; J gene: TRBJ2-3; D gene: -; clone size: many; CDR3 DNA: TGTGCCATCAGTGAGTCGCTCAGTAGCACAGATACGCAGTATTTT; CDR3 protein: CAISESLSSTDTQYF
V gene: TRBV7-2; J gene: TRBJ2-7; D gene: TRBD1; clone size: many; CDR3 DNA: TGTGCCAGCAGCTCGCTCAGGGGGCGAAATCCATACGAGCAGTACTTC; CDR3 protein: CASSSLRGRNPYEQYF
V gene: TRBV24-1; J gene: TRBJ2-3; D gene: TRBD1; clone size: many; CDR3 DNA: TGTGCCACCAGTGACCCCGGGACAGGGGGGACCGGCACGCAGTATTTT; CDR3 protein: CATSDPGTGGTGTQYF
V gene: TRBV12-3/TRBV12-4; J gene: TRBJ1-5; D gene: -; clone size: many; CDR3 DNA: TGTGCCAGCAGAACGGGGTACAATCAGCCCCAGCATTTT; CDR3 protein: CASRTGYNQPQHF
V gene: TRBV7-6; J gene: TRBJ1-3; D gene: -; clone size: many; CDR3 DNA: TGTGCCAGCAGCTTAGGTCTCACGGGGGCAGGGAACACCATATATTTT; CDR3 protein: CASSLGLTGAGNTIYF
V gene: TRBV20-1; J gene: TRBJ2-3; D gene: TRBD2; clone size: many; CDR3 DNA: TGCAGTGCTACCGGGGGGGTGGGGAGTACAGATACGCAGTATTTT; CDR3 protein: CSATGGVGSTDTQYF
V gene: TRBV12-3/TRBV12-4; J gene: TRBJ1-1; D gene: -; clone size: many; CDR3 DNA: TGTGCCAGCAGTTTAGCCCACTTGAACACTGAAGCTTTCTTT; CDR3 protein: CASSLAHLNTEAFF
V gene: TRBV4-2; J gene: TRBJ1-2; D gene: -; clone size: -; CDR3 DNA: TGTGCCAGCAGCCAAGTCAACGCAGGGTTGGTTGGCTACACCTTC; CDR3 protein: CASSQVNAGLVGYTF
V gene: TRBV7-2; J gene: TRBJ1-2; D gene: -; clone size: few; CDR3 DNA: TGTGCCAGCAGCCCGCCGGGGTTCTATGGCTACACCTTC; CDR3 protein: CASSPPGFYGYTF
V gene: TRBV5-1; J gene: TRBJ1-1; D gene: TRBD1; clone size: few; CDR3 DNA: TGCGCCAGCAGCCTATCACAGGGGGAAGCTTTCTTT; CDR3 protein: CASSLSQGEAFF
V gene: TRBV6-1; J gene: TRBJ2-1; D gene: TRBD2; clone size: many; CDR3 DNA: TGTGCCAGCAGTCCTCTAGCGGGAGGGGCTAATGAGCAGTTCTTC; CDR3 protein: CASSPLAGGANEQFF
V gene: TRBV7-8; J gene: TRBJ1-5; D gene: -; clone size: few; CDR3 DNA: TGTGCCAGCAGCAGACTCTTGGGCAATCAGCCCCAGCATTTT; CDR3 protein: CASSRLLGNQPQHF
V gene: TRBV18; J gene: TRBJ2-3; D gene: TRBD2; clone size: few; CDR3 DNA: TGTGCCAGCTCTACTAGCGGGAGTATAGATACGCAGTATTTT; CDR3 protein: CASSTSGSIDTQYF
V gene: TRBV2; J gene: TRBJ1-1; D gene: -; clone size: many; CDR3 DNA: TGTGCCAGCAGTGAGGGGATAGCAACTGAAGCTTTCTTT; CDR3 protein: CASSEGIATEAFF
V gene: TRBV27; J gene: TRBJ1-2; D gene: TRBD1; clone size: many; CDR3 DNA: TGTGCCAGCAGTCAGACAGGGAGAAGCCTAGGAGGCTACACCTTC; CDR3 protein: CASSQTGRSLGGYTF
V gene: TRBV5-1; J gene: TRBJ2-1; D gene: -; clone size: many; CDR3 DNA: TGCGCCAGCAGCTTGGGGCTGGGGGGCTCCTACAATGAGCAGTTCTTC; CDR3 protein: CASSLGLGGSYNEQFF
V gene: TRBV18; J gene: TRBJ2-3; D gene: -; clone size: few; CDR3 DNA: TGTGCCAGCTCACCCGCAGGGGTAAAAGATACGCAGTATTTT; CDR3 protein: CASSPAGVKDTQYF
V gene: TRBV10-3; J gene: TRBJ2-7; D gene: TRBD1; clone size: few; CDR3 DNA: TGTGCCATCAGAGGGGACAGGGGGCAAGTCTACGAGCAGTACTTC; CDR3 protein: CAIRGDRGQVYEQYF
V gene: TRBV20-1; J gene: TRBJ2-2; D gene: -; clone size: many; CDR3 DNA: TGCAGTGCTAGGGCGGAGGGAAACACCGGGGAGCTGTTTTTT; CDR3 protein: CSARAEGNTGELFF
V gene: TRBV20-1; J gene: TRBJ1-1; D gene: -; clone size: many; CDR3 DNA: TGCAGTGCTAGAGATGTACCCAGGATTGACACTGAAGCTTTCTTT; CDR3 protein: CSARDVPRIDTEAFF
V gene: TRBV6-1; J gene: TRBJ1-2; D gene: TRBD1; clone size: -; CDR3 DNA: TGTGCCAGTAGAAGTCTCGGACAGGGAGGCAATGGCTACACCTTC; CDR3 protein: CASRSLGQGGNGYTF
V gene: TRBV5-1; J gene: TRBJ2-1; D gene: -; clone size: few; CDR3 DNA: TGCGCCAGCAGCCCGGGGTGGGGAAAACGAAATGAGCAGTTCTTC; CDR3 protein: CASSPGWGKRNEQFF
V gene: TRBV27; J gene: TRBJ2-7; D gene: TRBD1; clone size: few; CDR3 DNA: TGTGCCAGCAGTTTCTCCACGGACAGGGGCCCCTACGAGCAGTACTTC; CDR3 protein: CASSFSTDRGPYEQYF
V gene: TRBV29-1; J gene: TRBJ2-4; D gene: TRBD1; clone size: many; CDR3 DNA: TGCAGCGTTGAACAGGGGGCAAACATTCAGTACTTC; CDR3 protein: CSVEQGANIQYF
V gene: TRBV9; J gene: TRBJ2-3; D gene: TRBD2; clone size: many; CDR3 DNA: TGTGCCAGCAGCGTTTCCCCCCCCTCAACTAGCGGGGGGGCCCATACGCAGTATTTT; CDR3 protein: CASSVSPPSTSGGAHTQYF
V gene: TRBV28; J gene: TRBJ2-3; D gene: TRBD1; clone size: -; CDR3 DNA: TGTGCCCGCAGTCAGGACAGGGCTGCAGATACGCAGTATTTT; CDR3 protein: CARSQDRAADTQYF
V gene: TRBV6-1; J gene: TRBJ2-2; D gene: TRBD1; clone size: -; CDR3 DNA: TGTGCCAGCAGTGAATTCCGGGACAGGGGTCCGAACACCGGGGAGCTGTTTTTT; CDR3 protein: CASSEFRDRGPNTGELFF
V gene: TRBV12-3/TRBV12-4; J gene: TRBJ1-2; D gene: -; clone size: many; CDR3 DNA: TGTGCCAGCAGTTTAGCCGCCGGGGTTTCTAACTATGGCTACACCTTC; CDR3 protein: CASSLAAGVSNYGYTF
V gene: TRBV6-5; J gene: TRBJ2-5; D gene: TRBD1; clone size: many; CDR3 DNA: TGTGCCAGCAGTTCCGACCGAGGGGGCAGAGAGACCCAGTACTTC; CDR3 protein: CASSSDRGGRETQYF
V gene: TRBV5-6; J gene: TRBJ2-2; D gene: -; clone size: -; CDR3 DNA: TGTGCCAGCACCGTAAGGCGGGAAATGAACACCGGGGAGCTGTTTTTT; CDR3 protein: CASTVRREMNTGELFF
V gene: TRBV7-2; J gene: TRBJ2-1; D gene: TRBD2; clone size: -; CDR3 DNA: TGTGCCAGCAAGACTTGGGCGGGAGGAGACAATGAGCAGTTCTTC; CDR3 protein: CASKTWAGGDNEQFF
V gene: TRBV7-9; J gene: TRBJ1-3; D gene: -; clone size: many; CDR3 DNA: TGTGCCAGCAGCTGGGACCGAAAACCTGGAAACACCATATATTTT; CDR3 protein: CASSWDRKPGNTIYF
V gene: TRBV12-3/TRBV12-4; J gene: TRBJ1-5; D gene: -; clone size: many; CDR3 DNA: TGTGCCAGCAGTTCGCCGGATGTGGGCAATCAGCCCCAGCATTTT; CDR3 protein: CASSSPDVGNQPQHF
V gene: TRBV20-1; J gene: TRBJ1-4; D gene: -; clone size: many; CDR3 DNA: TGCAGTGCTAGAGATCGGGTTCAAGAAACTAATGAAAAACTGTTTTTT; CDR3 protein: CSARDRVQETNEKLFF
V gene: TRBV12-3/TRBV12-4; J gene: TRBJ2-7; D gene: TRBD1; clone size: few; CDR3 DNA: TGTGCCAGCAGTTGGGACAGAGCCTACGAGCAGTACTTC; CDR3 protein: CASSWDRAYEQYF
V gene: TRBV6-1; J gene: TRBJ2-1; D gene: TRBD1; clone size: -; CDR3 DNA: TGTGCCAGCAGTGGCCGGGACAGGAAAGCTTACAATGAGCAGTTCTTC; CDR3 protein: CASSGRDRKAYNEQFF
V gene: TRBV7-9; J gene: TRBJ1-1; D gene: -; clone size: many; CDR3 DNA: TGTGCCAGCAGCTTTCCTCTTGATTATTCGAACACTGAAGCTTTCTTT; CDR3 protein: CASSFPLDYSNTEAFF
V gene: TRBV12-3/TRBV12-4; J gene: TRBJ2-7; D gene: -; clone size: many; CDR3 DNA: TGTGCCAGCAGTTTACAGAGCTCCTACGAGCAGTACTTC; CDR3 protein: CASSLQSSYEQYF
V gene: TRBV3-1; J gene: TRBJ2-7; D gene: TRBD1; clone size: few; CDR3 DNA: TGTGCCAGCAGCCAAGCAGGGGGTGCAGGGAGCGGCGACGAGCAGTACTTC; CDR3 protein: CASSQAGGAGSGDEQYF